This TCR beta chain was identified in a study of blood T cell repertoires in COVID-19. V lost 4 bases, J lost 5 bases, and 11 bases stayed unmatched. The CDR3 runs to 16 residues. Germline V gives CDR1 SGHNT, CDR2 YYREEE (reference sequence). Clones were read by immunoSEQ multiplex PCR, and TCRdb kept only the in-frame ones, dropping some. The table includes approximately 120,000 clones, roughly 83% detected once. The sample was peripheral blood. The sequence derives from a human donor in a cohort sampled during active COVID-19. The chain has TRBV5-4 and TRBJ2-5; 10 bases map to TRBD1. This chain's CDR3 is CASSRTGGMKLETQYF. The CDR3 DNA sequence: TGTGCCAGCAGCAGGACAGGGGGGATGAAGTTGGAGACCCAGTACTTC.